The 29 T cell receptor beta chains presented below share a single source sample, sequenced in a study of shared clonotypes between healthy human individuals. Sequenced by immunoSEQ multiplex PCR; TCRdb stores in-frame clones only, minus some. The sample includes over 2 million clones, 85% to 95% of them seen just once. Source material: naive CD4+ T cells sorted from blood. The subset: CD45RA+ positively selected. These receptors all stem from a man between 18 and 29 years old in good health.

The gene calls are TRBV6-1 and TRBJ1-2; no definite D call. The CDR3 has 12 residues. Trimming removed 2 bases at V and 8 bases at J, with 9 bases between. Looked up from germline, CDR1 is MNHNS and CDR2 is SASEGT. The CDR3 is CASSEYFGGYTF. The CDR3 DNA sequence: TGTGCCAGCAGTGAATATTTTGGCGGCTACACCTTC.

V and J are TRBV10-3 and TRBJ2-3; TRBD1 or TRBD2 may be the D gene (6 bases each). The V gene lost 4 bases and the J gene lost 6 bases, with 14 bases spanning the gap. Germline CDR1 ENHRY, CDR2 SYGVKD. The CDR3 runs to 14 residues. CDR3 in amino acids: CAISGGARSDTQYF. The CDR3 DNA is TGTGCCATCAGTGGGGGGGCTCGGTCGGATACGCAGTATTTT.

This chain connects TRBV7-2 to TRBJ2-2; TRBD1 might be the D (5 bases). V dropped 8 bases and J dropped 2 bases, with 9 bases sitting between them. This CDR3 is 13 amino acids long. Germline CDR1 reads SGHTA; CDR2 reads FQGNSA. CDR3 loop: CASDGQNTGELFF. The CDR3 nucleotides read TGTGCCAGCGACGGACAAAACACCGGGGAGCTGTTTTTT.

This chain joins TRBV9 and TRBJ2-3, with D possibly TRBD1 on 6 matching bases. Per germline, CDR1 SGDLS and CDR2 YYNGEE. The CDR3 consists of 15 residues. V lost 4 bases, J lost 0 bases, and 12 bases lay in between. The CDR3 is CASSRDISSTDTQYF. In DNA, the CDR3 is TGTGCCAGCAGCCGGGACATTTCTAGCACAGATACGCAGTATTTT.

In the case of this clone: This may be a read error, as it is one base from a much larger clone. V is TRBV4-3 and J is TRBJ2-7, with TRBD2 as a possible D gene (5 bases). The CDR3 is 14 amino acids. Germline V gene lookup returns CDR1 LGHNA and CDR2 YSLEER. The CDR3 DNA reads TGCGCCAGCAGCCAAGATAGGGCTGGAGGAGAGCAGCACTTC. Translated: CASSQDRAGGEQHF.

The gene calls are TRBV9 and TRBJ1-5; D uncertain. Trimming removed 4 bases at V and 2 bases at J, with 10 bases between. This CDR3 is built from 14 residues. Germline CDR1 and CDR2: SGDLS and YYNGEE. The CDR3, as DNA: TGTGCCAGCAGCCCCTCCGGGGGCAATCAGCCCCAGCATTTT. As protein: CASSPSGGNQPQHF.

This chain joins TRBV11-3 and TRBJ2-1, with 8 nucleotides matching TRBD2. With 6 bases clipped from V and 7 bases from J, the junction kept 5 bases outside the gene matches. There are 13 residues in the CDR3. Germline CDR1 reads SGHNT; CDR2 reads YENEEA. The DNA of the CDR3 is TGTGCCAGCAGTCTTACTAGCGGTAATGAGCAGTTCTTC. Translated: CASSLTSGNEQFF. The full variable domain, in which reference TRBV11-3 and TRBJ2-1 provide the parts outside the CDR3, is EAGVVQSPRYKIIEKKQPVAFWCNPISGHNTLYWYLQNLGQGPELLIRYENEEAVDDSQLPKDRFSAERLKGVDSTLKIQPAELGDSAVYLCASSLTSGNEQFFGPGTRLTVL.

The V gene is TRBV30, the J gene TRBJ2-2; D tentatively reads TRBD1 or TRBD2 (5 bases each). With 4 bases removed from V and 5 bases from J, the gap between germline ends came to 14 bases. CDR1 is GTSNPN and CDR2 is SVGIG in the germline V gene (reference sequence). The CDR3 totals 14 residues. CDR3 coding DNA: TGTGCCTGGACTAGTGGGGGACCAACCGGGGAGCTGTTTTTT. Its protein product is CAWTSGGPTGELFF.

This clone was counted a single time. The CDR3 reads CASSSPGGLPSPLHF. The CDR3 DNA sequence: TGCGCCAGCAGCTCCCCAGGAGGGTTGCCCTCACCCCTCCACTTT. This chain connects TRBV5-1 to TRBJ1-6; D not certain. The CDR3 length is 15 residues. Per the germline V gene, CDR1 is SGHRS and CDR2 is YFSETQ. V gave up 3 bases and J gave up 10 bases, with 17 bases separating them.

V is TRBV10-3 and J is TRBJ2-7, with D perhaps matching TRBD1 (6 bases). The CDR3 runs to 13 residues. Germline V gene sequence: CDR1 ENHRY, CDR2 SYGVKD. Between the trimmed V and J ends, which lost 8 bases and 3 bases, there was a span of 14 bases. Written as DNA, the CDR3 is TGTGCCATCTCCGGGACATCCTTCTACGAGCAGTACTTC. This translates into CAISGTSFYEQYF.

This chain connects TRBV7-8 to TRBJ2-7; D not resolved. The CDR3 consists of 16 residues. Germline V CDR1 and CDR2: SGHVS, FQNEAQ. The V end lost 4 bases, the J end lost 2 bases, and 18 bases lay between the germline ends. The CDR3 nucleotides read TGTGCCAGCAGCTCATACGGGCAAGAGAAGACCTACGAGCAGTACTTC. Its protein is CASSSYGQEKTYEQYF. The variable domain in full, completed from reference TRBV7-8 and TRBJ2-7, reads GAGVSQSPRYKVAKRGQDVALRCDPISGHVSLFWYQQALGQGPEFLTYFQNEAQLDKSGLPSDRFFAERPEGSVSTLKIQRTQQEDSAVYLCASSSYGQEKTYEQYFGPGTRLTVT.

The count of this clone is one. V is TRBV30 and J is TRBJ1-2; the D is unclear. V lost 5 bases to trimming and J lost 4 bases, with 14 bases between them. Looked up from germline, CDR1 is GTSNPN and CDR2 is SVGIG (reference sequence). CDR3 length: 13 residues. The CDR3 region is CAWDPVQGYGYTF. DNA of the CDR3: TGTGCCTGGGACCCGGTCCAAGGCTATGGCTACACCTTC. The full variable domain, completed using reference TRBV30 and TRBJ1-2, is SQTIHQWPATLVQPVGSPLSLECTVEGTSNPNLYWYRQAAGRGLQLLFYSVGIGQISSEVPQNLSASRPQDRQFILSSKKLLLSDSGFYLCAWDPVQGYGYTFGSGTRLTVV.

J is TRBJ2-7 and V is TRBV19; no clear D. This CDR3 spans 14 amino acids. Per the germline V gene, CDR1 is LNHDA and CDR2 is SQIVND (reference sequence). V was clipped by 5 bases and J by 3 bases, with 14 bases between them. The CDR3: CASSRLTSGYEQYF. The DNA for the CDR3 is TGTGCCAGTAGTCGTCTCACATCGGGCTACGAGCAGTACTTC.

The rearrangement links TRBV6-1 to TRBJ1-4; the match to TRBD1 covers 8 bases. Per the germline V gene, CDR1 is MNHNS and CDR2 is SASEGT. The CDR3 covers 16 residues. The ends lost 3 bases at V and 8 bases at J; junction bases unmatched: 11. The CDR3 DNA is TGTGCCAGCAGTGACCTCCCCGGGACAGGTAGAGAAAAACTGTTTTTT. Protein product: CASSDLPGTGREKLFF.

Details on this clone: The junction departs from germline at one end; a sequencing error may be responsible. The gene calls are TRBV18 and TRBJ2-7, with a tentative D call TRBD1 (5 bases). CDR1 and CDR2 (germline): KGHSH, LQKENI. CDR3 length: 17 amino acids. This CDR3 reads CASSPQASGQGIYEQYF. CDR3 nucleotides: TGTGCCAGCTCGCCACAAGCCTCAGGGCAAGGGATTTACGAGCAGTACTTC.

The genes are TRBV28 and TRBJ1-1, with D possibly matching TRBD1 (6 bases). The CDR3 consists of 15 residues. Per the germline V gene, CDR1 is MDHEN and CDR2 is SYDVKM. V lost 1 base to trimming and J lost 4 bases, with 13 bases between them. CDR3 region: CASSLFIGGSTEAFF. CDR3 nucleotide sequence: TGTGCCAGCAGTTTATTCATAGGGGGAAGCACTGAAGCTTTCTTT.

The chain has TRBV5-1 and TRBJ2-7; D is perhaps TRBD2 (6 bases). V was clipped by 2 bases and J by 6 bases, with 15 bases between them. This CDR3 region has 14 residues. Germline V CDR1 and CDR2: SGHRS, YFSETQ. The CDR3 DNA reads TGCGCCAGCAGCTTCAGGGACTCGGGGGTCGAGCAGTACTTC. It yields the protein CASSFRDSGVEQYF.

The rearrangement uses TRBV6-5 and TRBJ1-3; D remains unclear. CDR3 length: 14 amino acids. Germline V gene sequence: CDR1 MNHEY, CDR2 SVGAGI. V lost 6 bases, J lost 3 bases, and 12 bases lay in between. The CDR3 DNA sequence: TGTGCCAGCAGGAGCAGGAGTAGTGGAAACACCATATATTTT. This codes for CASRSRSSGNTIYF.

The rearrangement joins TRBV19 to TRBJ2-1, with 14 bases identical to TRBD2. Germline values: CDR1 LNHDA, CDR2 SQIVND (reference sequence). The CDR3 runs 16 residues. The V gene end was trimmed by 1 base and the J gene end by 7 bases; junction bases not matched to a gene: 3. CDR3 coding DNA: TGTGCCAGTAGTATAGGGGGGACTAGCGGGAGAAATGAGCAGTTCTTC. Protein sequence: CASSIGGTSGRNEQFF.

CDR3 coding DNA: TGTGCCAGTAGAAGGACAGGGGAAGAGACCCAGTACTTC. Translated, it gives CASRRTGEETQYF. V and J are TRBV19 and TRBJ2-5; 9 nucleotides match TRBD1. V was pared by 6 bases and J by 3 bases, with 2 bases of the junction left unmatched. This CDR3 comprises 13 residues. In germline, CDR1 is LNHDA, CDR2 SQIVND (reference sequence).

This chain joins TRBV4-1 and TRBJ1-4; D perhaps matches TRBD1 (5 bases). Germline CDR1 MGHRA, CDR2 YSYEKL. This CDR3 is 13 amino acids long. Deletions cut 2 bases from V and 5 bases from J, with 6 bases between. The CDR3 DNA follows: TGCGCCAGCAGCCAATGGGGGAATGAAAAACTGTTTTTT. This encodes CASSQWGNEKLFF.

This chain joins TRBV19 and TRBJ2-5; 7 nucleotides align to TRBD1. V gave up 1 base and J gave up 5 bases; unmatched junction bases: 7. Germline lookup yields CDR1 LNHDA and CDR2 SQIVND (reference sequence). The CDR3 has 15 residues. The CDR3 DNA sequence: TGTGCCAGTAGTATAGGGGACAGCGGATGGGAGACCCAGTACTTC. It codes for CASSIGDSGWETQYF.

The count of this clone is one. CDR3 DNA: TGTGCCAGCAGCTTAATTGGCTCGGTTTCTAATTCACCCCTCCACTTT. Its protein is CASSLIGSVSNSPLHF. V usage is TRBV7-9 and J usage is TRBJ1-6; no clear D. The CDR3 loop spans 16 amino acids. CDR1 is SEHNR, CDR2 FQNEAQ, per germline (reference sequence). Between the trimmed V and J ends, which lost 2 bases and 6 bases, there was a span of 14 bases. Full variable domain (outside the CDR3, taken from reference TRBV7-9 and TRBJ1-6): DTGVSQNPRHKITKRGQNVTFRCDPISEHNRLYWYRQTLGQGPEFLTYFQNEAQLEKSRLLSDRFSAERPKGSFSTLEIQRTEQGDSAMYLCASSLIGSVSNSPLHFGNGTRLTVT.

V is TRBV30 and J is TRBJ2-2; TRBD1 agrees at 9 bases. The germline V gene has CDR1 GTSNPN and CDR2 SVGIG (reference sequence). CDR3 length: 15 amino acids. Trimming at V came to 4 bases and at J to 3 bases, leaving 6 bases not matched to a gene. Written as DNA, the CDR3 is TGTGCCTGGACTCCGGGGACAGGGCACACCGGGGAGCTGTTTTTT. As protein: CAWTPGTGHTGELFF.

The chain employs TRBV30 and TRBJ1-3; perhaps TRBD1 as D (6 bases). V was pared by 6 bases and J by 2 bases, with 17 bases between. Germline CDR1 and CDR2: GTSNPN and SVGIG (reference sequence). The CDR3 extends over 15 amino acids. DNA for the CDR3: TGTGCCTGCAGAAGAGAGGGGGACCCTGGAAACACCATATATTTT. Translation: CACRREGDPGNTIYF.

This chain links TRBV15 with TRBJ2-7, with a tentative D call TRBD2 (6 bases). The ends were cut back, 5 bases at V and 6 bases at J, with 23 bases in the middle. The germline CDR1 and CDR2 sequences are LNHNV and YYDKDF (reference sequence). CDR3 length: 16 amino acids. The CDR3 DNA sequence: TGTGCCACCAGCTCCAAGGCTAGCGTTAAAAGGCCCGAGCAGTACTTC. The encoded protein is CATSSKASVKRPEQYF. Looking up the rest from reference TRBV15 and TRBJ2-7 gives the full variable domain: DAMVIQNPRYQVTQFGKPVTLSCSQTLNHNVMYWYQQKSSQAPKLLFHYYDKDFNNEADTPDNFQSRRPNTSFCFLDIRSPGLGDTAMYLCATSSKASVKRPEQYFGPGTRLTVT.

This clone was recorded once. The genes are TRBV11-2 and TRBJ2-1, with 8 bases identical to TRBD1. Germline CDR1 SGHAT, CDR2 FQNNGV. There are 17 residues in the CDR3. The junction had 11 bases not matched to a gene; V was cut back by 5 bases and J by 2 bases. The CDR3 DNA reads TGTGCCAGCAGCGCCCCTTTACAGGGGGGAGCCTACAATGAGCAGTTCTTC. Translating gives CASSAPLQGGAYNEQFF.

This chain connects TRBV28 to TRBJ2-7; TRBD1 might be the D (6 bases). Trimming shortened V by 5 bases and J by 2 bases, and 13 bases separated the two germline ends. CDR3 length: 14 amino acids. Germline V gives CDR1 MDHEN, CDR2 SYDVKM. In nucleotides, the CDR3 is TGTGCCAGCAGTCGGCGGACAGAGCCCTACGAGCAGTACTTC. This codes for CASSRRTEPYEQYF.

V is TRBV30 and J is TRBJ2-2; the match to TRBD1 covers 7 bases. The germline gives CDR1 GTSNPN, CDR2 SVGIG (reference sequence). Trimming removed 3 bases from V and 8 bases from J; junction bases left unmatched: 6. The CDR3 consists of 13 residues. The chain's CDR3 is CAWRVTGQGELFF. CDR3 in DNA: TGTGCCTGGAGGGTGACAGGGCAGGGGGAGCTGTTTTTT.